The 21 T cell receptor beta chains in this list originate from one sample, sequenced in a study of blood T cell repertoires in COVID-19 (dated by TCRdb to between 2020 and 2021). The method behind the library was the immunoSEQ multiplex PCR assay. The clones in this table, taken by TCRdb from immuneACCESS, are in-frame only. Not every clone is retained; where verified, under half of the shortfall comes from an unresolved V gene, and the cause of the rest is unknown. The table for this sample lists roughly 150,000 clones; about 88% of them were counted only once. The ten largest clones capture over 15% of the sample. The sequenced material came from peripheral blood. The receptors were gathered from a man aged 60 to 69 with active or convalescent COVID-19.

The chain carries TRBV6-5 and TRBJ2-7; TRBD1 aligns across 9 bases. The CDR3 is 14 amino acids. Germline loops: CDR1 MNHEY, CDR2 SVGAGI. The V and J ends lost 10 bases and 2 bases, in that order; junction bases with no gene match: 9. The CDR3 loop is CAIRKTGGPYEQYF. The CDR3 bases are TGTGCCATCAGGAAGACAGGGGGGCCCTACGAGCAGTACTTC.

The chain carries TRBV2 and TRBJ2-1; D not certain. Germline lookup yields CDR1 SNHLY and CDR2 FYNNEI. The CDR3 runs to 13 residues. Trimming removed 4 bases from V and 3 bases from J, with 7 bases in between. The CDR3 reads CASSVNFYNEQFF. The CDR3 coding sequence is TGTGCCAGCAGTGTTAACTTCTACAATGAGCAGTTCTTC.

The chain has TRBV7-2 and TRBJ1-2, with D possibly being TRBD1 (5 bases). CDR3 size: 18 residues. Germline CDR1 reads SGHTA; CDR2 reads FQGNSA. With 6 bases removed from V and 1 base from J, the gap between germline ends came to 24 bases. DNA of the CDR3: TGTGCCAGCAGGCGTGCCGGGACTCCAACTGGGGTTAACTATGGCTACACCTTC. Amino acid sequence: CASRRAGTPTGVNYGYTF.

V is TRBV10-2 and J is TRBJ1-5; D might be TRBD1 (5 bases). Germline-derived CDR1 and CDR2 are WSHSY and SAAADI. The V and J ends lost 3 bases and 4 bases respectively, with 16 bases between them. This CDR3 spans 16 amino acids. CDR3 loop: CASSEARTGGNQPQHF. DNA for the CDR3: TGCGCCAGCAGTGAAGCTCGAACAGGAGGGAATCAGCCCCAGCATTTT.

The chain recombines TRBV5-1 with TRBJ2-7; TRBD1 matches 7 bases. CDR1 SGHRS and CDR2 YFSETQ come from the germline V gene. With 4 bases clipped from V and 3 bases from J, the junction kept 13 bases outside the gene matches. The CDR3 covers 16 residues. This chain's CDR3 is CASSPGWGQNNYEQYF. The DNA for the CDR3 is TGCGCCAGCAGCCCGGGGTGGGGACAGAATAACTACGAGCAGTACTTC.

This clone appeared once. The chain employs TRBV10-3 and TRBJ1-2, with D perhaps matching TRBD1 (5 bases). Trimming took 3 bases from V and 5 from J, leaving 13 bases between them. The CDR3 covers 14 residues. In germline, CDR1 is ENHRY, CDR2 SYGVKD. The CDR3 here is CAISESGGDYGYTF. Written as DNA, the CDR3 is TGTGCCATCAGTGAATCCGGGGGGGATTATGGCTACACCTTC.

The chain recombines TRBV15 with TRBJ2-1, with TRBD2 as a possible D gene (5 bases). Trimming shortened V by 2 bases and J by 5 bases, and 16 bases separated the two germline ends. This CDR3 spans 16 amino acids. The germline V gene has CDR1 LNHNV and CDR2 YYDKDF (reference sequence). CDR3 in amino acids: CATSRLGLALNNEQFF. CDR3 nucleotides: TGTGCCACCAGCAGACTCGGGCTAGCCTTGAACAATGAGCAGTTCTTC. Combining the CDR3 with reference TRBV15 and TRBJ2-1 gives the whole variable domain DAMVIQNPRYQVTQFGKPVTLSCSQTLNHNVMYWYQQKSSQAPKLLFHYYDKDFNNEADTPDNFQSRRPNTSFCFLDIRSPGLGDTAMYLCATSRLGLALNNEQFFGPGTRLTVL.

The table lists this clone with a count of one. The identical CDR3 is also encoded by other nucleotide sequences in the sample. This chain links TRBV29-1 with TRBJ1-2; D perhaps matches TRBD1 (6 bases). The CDR3 covers 12 residues. Trimming pared 0 bases from V and 5 bases from J, leaving 7 bases between. The germline gives CDR1 SQVTM, CDR2 ANQGSEA. CDR3 in DNA: TGCAGCGTTGAAGACAGGGGATATGGCTACACCTTC. Its translation is CSVEDRGYGYTF.

The rearrangement links TRBV27 to TRBJ1-1; D perhaps matches TRBD1 (6 bases). V was pared by 3 bases and J by 2 bases, with 13 bases between. Germline CDR1 MNHEY, CDR2 SMNVEV (reference sequence). The CDR3 has 15 amino acids. Here the CDR3 reads CASSFQTGVNTEAFF. CDR3 DNA sequence: TGTGCCAGCAGTTTCCAGACAGGCGTTAACACTGAAGCTTTCTTT.

J is TRBJ2-7 and V is TRBV5-4; 7 nucleotides line up with TRBD2. Germline CDR1 is SGHNT and CDR2 is YYREEE (reference sequence). The CDR3 length is 13 residues. V was clipped by 4 bases and J by 2 bases; unmatched bases: 3. The CDR3 DNA reads as TGTGCCAGCAGCCGGGACTACACCTACGAGCAGTACTTC. Protein: CASSRDYTYEQYF.

The chain uses TRBV10-3 and TRBJ2-7; 8 bases line up with TRBD2. The junction had 11 bases not matched to a gene; V was cut back by 5 bases and J by 2 bases. The CDR3 consists of 16 residues. CDR1 and CDR2 (germline): ENHRY, SYGVKD. The DNA for the CDR3 is TGTGCCATCAGTTCCCCCGGGGGGGGACTTGCCTACGAGCAGTACTTC. This gives the protein CAISSPGGGLAYEQYF.

This chain connects TRBV6-5 to TRBJ1-2; 10 nucleotides line up with TRBD1. J gave up 7 bases and V 6 bases, and 8 bases lay outside the gene matches. The CDR3 is 14 amino acids. CDR1 and CDR2 (germline): MNHEY, SVGAGI. The CDR3 spells CASRTGTGASGYTF. The CDR3 bases are TGTGCCAGCAGGACCGGGACAGGGGCAAGTGGCTACACCTTC.

In this sample, this clone turned up a few times. The chain couples TRBV19 to TRBJ2-6; D is unresolved. Trimming stripped 0 bases from V and 5 bases from J, with 14 bases between. Per germline, CDR1 LNHDA and CDR2 SQIVND (reference sequence). This CDR3 is 17 amino acids long. In DNA form, the CDR3 reads TGTGCCAGTAGTATAGACGTCACTTCCTGGTGGGCCAACGTCCTGACTTTC. Translating it yields CASSIDVTSWWANVLTF.

In its sample, this clone was seen once. DNA for the CDR3: TGTGCCAGCAGCAACATCGCTCGGAGGGGGCACACCGGGGAGCTGTTTTTT. Translating gives CASSNIARRGHTGELFF. V usage is TRBV7-9 and J usage is TRBJ2-2; TRBD1 is a possible D gene (7 bases). The germline CDR1 and CDR2 sequences are SEHNR and FQNEAQ (reference sequence). This CDR3 contains 17 residues. V was trimmed by 5 bases and J by 3 bases, leaving 19 bases between them.

This CDR3 is CASSLDGEWQETQYF. The CDR3 DNA reads as TGTGCCAGCAGCTTGGATGGGGAGTGGCAAGAGACCCAGTACTTC. The chain recombines TRBV5-4 with TRBJ2-5, with D possibly being TRBD2 (5 bases). CDR3 length: 15 residues. Germline assignment: CDR1 SGHNT and CDR2 YYREEE (reference sequence). The ends were cut back, 0 bases at V and 2 bases at J, with 11 bases in the middle. The full variable domain, its missing parts supplied by reference TRBV5-4 and TRBJ2-5, is ETGVTQSPTHLIKTRGQQVTLRCSSQSGHNTVSWYQQALGQGPQFIFQYYREEENGRGNFPPRFSGLQFPNYSSELNVNALELDDSALYLCASSLDGEWQETQYFGPGTRLLVL.

The chain uses TRBV7-2 and TRBJ2-3, with no clear D. The germline V gene encodes CDR1 SGHTA and CDR2 FQGNSA. The V end lost 2 bases, the J end lost 6 bases, and 6 bases lay between the germline ends. The CDR3 extends over 12 amino acids. The CDR3 region has the DNA TGTGCCAGCAGCTTACCTACGGATACGCAGTATTTT. Residues: CASSLPTDTQYF.

The chain employs TRBV6-5 and TRBJ1-1; 10 bases line up with TRBD1. Germline lookup yields CDR1 MNHEY and CDR2 SVGAGI. The CDR3 extends over 13 amino acids. V dropped 8 bases and J dropped 4; count of bases not matched to a gene: 4. CDR3 DNA sequence: TGTGCCAGCCGACAGGGGGCTGTCACTGAAGCTTTCTTT. Its protein is CASRQGAVTEAFF.

The chain is built from TRBV19 and TRBJ2-1; a possible D gene is TRBD2 (5 bases). Per germline, CDR1 LNHDA and CDR2 SQIVND (reference sequence). V was clipped by 3 bases and J by 4 bases, with 13 bases between them. This CDR3 has 15 residues. The CDR3 loop is CASSMRSGVYNEQFF. The CDR3 DNA reads as TGTGCCAGTAGTATGAGGAGCGGAGTATACAATGAGCAGTTCTTC.

This rearrangement joins TRBV27 to TRBJ2-3; TRBD2 matches at 11 bases. The germline V gene encodes CDR1 MNHEY and CDR2 SMNVEV (reference sequence). The V gene end was trimmed by 1 base and the J gene end by 2 bases; junction bases not matched to a gene: 17. CDR3 length equals 21 residues. Here the CDR3 DNA reads TGTGCCAGCAGTTTATTTTGGGGAGACGGCCTAGCGGGAGGCGCCACAGATACGCAGTATTTT. This codes for CASSLFWGDGLAGGATDTQYF.

The chain employs TRBV18 and TRBJ1-2, with no clear D. This CDR3 region has 15 residues. Trimming pared 0 bases from V and 4 bases from J, leaving 12 bases between. The V gene's germline CDR1 is KGHSH and CDR2 LQKENI. In DNA, the CDR3 is TGTGCCAGCTCACCACCAGGGAGTTATAGCTATGGCTACACCTTC. Protein sequence: CASSPPGSYSYGYTF.

The chain combines TRBV7-9 with TRBJ2-2; D is perhaps TRBD1 (5 bases). The CDR3 length is 17 residues. Germline CDR1 SEHNR, CDR2 FQNEAQ (reference sequence). The V gene lost 5 bases and the J gene lost 7 bases, with 23 bases spanning the gap. CDR3 residues: CASSQGSTGQGDGELFF. CDR3 DNA: TGTGCCAGCAGCCAGGGTTCAACGGGTCAGGGTGACGGGGAGCTGTTTTTT.